This T cell receptor (beta chain) originates from a study of blood T cells in healthy people across ages (dated by TCRdb to the mid-2010s). Broadly, across the study: Template switching captured roughly one uniquely barcoded TCR beta cDNA molecule per two T cells in model experiments. Age-related changes in TCR beta repertoire diversity were measured in the study by deep sequencing normalized with unique cDNA molecular identifiers. Donors were grouped into four age groups: young (average approximately 15 years), middle-aged (39), aged (62) and long-lived (approximately 81). To avoid experimental bias, donors of different ages were distributed randomly across sequencing lanes. Using the same blood draw, the study looked at two additional independent replicas of 1 million unique cDNA reads for two donors, one aged 18 to 30 and the other aged 80 or older.

In the case of this clonotype: What antigen it recognizes has not been identified. One end of the junction does not line up with germline, which may come from a read error.

According to the germline V gene, CDR1 reads SQVTM and CDR2 reads ANQGSEA. From the cysteine up to the phenylalanine, the CDR3 has a length of 14 residues. Only the CDR3 region is kept as DNA, spanning 42 bases read in frame from base 1. Libraries were made using 5' RACE. Reads for this sample came from an Illumina HiSeq 2500. The second PCR ran for roughly 6 to 11 cycles and used a J-beta primer mix along with a sample-barcoded 5' primer. A template-switch 5' adaptor carrying 12 random nucleotides introduced a unique molecular identifier onto each TCR beta cDNA molecule. Each sample yielded at least 3 million CDR3-containing paired-end reads. All of the RNA was converted into first-strand cDNA using the Mint cDNA synthesis kit, with a TRBC-specific oligonucleotide serving as the primer. Following uracil-DNA glycosylase treatment, a first 18-cycle PCR with universal primers M1SS and BC2_uni_R was performed on all cDNA. In the original analysis: For normalization, 1 million high-quality reads were randomly selected from each sample, with every read carrying a distinct molecular identifier. Reads sharing molecular identifiers were discarded rather than binned into consensus sequences. MiTCR, with a Q25 quality threshold and the strictest error-elimination algorithm, was used for CDR3 identification, clonotype clustering and error correction. Lower-bound total TCR beta diversity was estimated with a nonparametric unseen species model using Euler transformation. The public reads were reprocessed in TCRdb via fastp at Q25 and MiXCR, keeping in-frame beta chains. Rows matching on CDR3 protein sequence are summarized as one entry with the most common DNA and genes. TCRdb's processing, not the authors' own work, is the source of the V and J calls. Within this sample are fewer than 950,000 distinct CDR3 sequences, with about 53% of them counted one time only. The ten largest account for roughly 40% of the sample.

Donors were 30 to 45 systemically healthy Caucasian individuals from Russia aged about 6 to 100 years. Each donor gave about 9.7 milliliters of peripheral blood, drawn into EDTA-treated Vacutainer tubes. Ficoll-Paque density-gradient centrifugation was used to isolate PBMCs, with at least 7 million obtained per sample. Trizol reagent was used to extract total RNA from PBMCs, with at least 5 micrograms per sample. For every donor, an aliquot of PBMCs went through flow cytometry to measure the percentages of naive CD45RAhigh/CD27high T cells. Study-wide conclusions, independent of this receptor: Compared with the aged group, more naive CD4+ T cells, fewer expanded clones and increased TCR diversity were shown by the long-lived group, suggesting age selection. Because donor CMV infection status was unknown, age-related changes in expanded clonotypes were potentially confounded. The percentage of naive T cells measured by flow cytometry correlated strongly with observed TCR beta diversity. Since profiling was done on bulk unsorted PBMCs, naive and antigen-experienced compartments could not be conclusively compared. Observed TCR beta diversity per million T cells fell roughly linearly with age, and a significant reduction was already apparent by age roughly 40. Estimates of total diversity based on one million sequenced T cells were considered lower bounds and underestimates.

Material for sequencing was blood. The clonotype originates from an elderly man in good health. Rearrangement joined TRBV29-1 to TRBJ2-1; TRBD2 fits 7 bases in the junction. The DNA sequence reads TGCAGCGTTGAGGCTAGCGGCTCCTATAATGAGCAGTTCTTC. Its protein product is CSVEASGSYNEQFF.